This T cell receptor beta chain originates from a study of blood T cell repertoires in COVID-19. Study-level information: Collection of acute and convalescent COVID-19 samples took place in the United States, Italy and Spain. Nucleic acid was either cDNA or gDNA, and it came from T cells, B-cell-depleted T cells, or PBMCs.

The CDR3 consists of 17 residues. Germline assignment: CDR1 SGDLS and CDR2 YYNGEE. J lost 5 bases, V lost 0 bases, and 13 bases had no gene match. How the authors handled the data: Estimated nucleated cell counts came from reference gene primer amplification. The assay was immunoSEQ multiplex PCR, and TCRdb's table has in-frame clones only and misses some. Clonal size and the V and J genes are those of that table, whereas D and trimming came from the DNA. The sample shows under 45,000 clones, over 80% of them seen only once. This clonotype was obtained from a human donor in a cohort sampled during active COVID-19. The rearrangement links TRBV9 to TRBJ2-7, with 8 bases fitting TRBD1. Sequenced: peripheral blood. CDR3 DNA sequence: TGTGCCAGCAGCGTAGCAGGGGGCGCCCACCTTCTTAACGAGCAGTACTTC. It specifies CASSVAGGAHLLNEQYF.